These 31 T cell receptor beta chains share one sample of origin, sequenced in a study of spatial heterogeneity in lung cancer. TCRdb passed the 5' RACE reads through MiXCR, listing each CDR3 protein once. The table records fewer than 20,000 distinct CDR3 sequences, roughly a fifth of them present only once. Described time point: sample taken at primary tumor resection. Without sorting, whole RNA was sequenced from tumor, nontumor lung or frozen PBMC. The sequences come from PBMCs, collected at surgery. The receptors stem from a male donor with early-stage non-small cell lung cancer.

This clonotype appeared many times. The chain links TRBV29-1 to TRBJ2-3; 16 positions match TRBD2. The CDR3 contains 15 residues. Looked up from germline, CDR1 is SQVTM and CDR2 is ANQGSEA. Trimming at V came to 7 bases and at J to 4 bases, leaving 5 bases not matched to a gene. CDR3 in DNA: TGCAGCGCTGGGACTAGCGGGGGGGCCTCAGATACGCAGTATTTT. The encoded protein is CSAGTSGGASDTQYF.

The chain recombines TRBV7-8 with TRBJ1-1, with 7 bases lining up with TRBD1. Per germline, CDR1 SGHVS and CDR2 FQNEAQ. V trimming: 0 bases; J trimming: 1 base; junction bases outside the gene matches: 5. The length of the CDR3 is 16 residues. The CDR3 is CASSLAMGQTNTEAFF. The CDR3 DNA follows: TGTGCCAGCAGCTTAGCCATGGGACAGACGAACACTGAAGCTTTCTTT.

The gene calls are TRBV28 and TRBJ2-6, with D maybe TRBD2 (5 bases). There are 14 residues in the CDR3. V was trimmed by 4 bases and J by 3 bases, leaving 7 bases between them. Germline assignment: CDR1 MDHEN and CDR2 SYDVKM. DNA of the CDR3: TGTGCCAGCAGTTCCCGGGGTGGGGCCAACGTCCTGACTTTC. Protein product: CASSSRGGANVLTF.

This clonotype has a handful of counts. The V call is TRBV10-3, the J call TRBJ2-7; D is ambiguous. The CDR3 is 15 amino acids. Germline V gene sequence: CDR1 ENHRY, CDR2 SYGVKD. V was pared by 1 base and J by 3 bases, with 13 bases between. The CDR3: CAISEWVAPSYEQYF. The CDR3 nucleotides are TGTGCCATCAGTGAGTGGGTCGCCCCCAGCTACGAGCAGTACTTC.

This clonotype was counted only a few times. The J gene is TRBJ1-5, the V gene TRBV11-1; D is unclear. The CDR3 is 13 residues long. Deletions cut 5 bases from V and 4 bases from J, with 9 bases between. The germline gives CDR1 SGHAT, CDR2 FQDESV (reference sequence). The CDR3 region has the DNA TGTGCCAGCAGCAAATTCGAAAATCAGCCCCAGCATTTT. Translation: CASSKFENQPQHF. The full variable domain, with the rest looked up from reference TRBV11-1 and TRBJ1-5, is EAEVAQSPRYKITEKSQAVAFWCDPISGHATLYWYRQILGQGPELLVQFQDESVVDDSQLPKDRFSAERLKGVDSTLKIQPAELGDSAMYLCASSKFENQPQHFGDGTRLSIL.

This chain connects TRBV10-1 to TRBJ1-1; no definite D call. This CDR3 region has 13 residues. Germline CDR1 is WNHNN and CDR2 is SYGVQD (reference sequence). V gave up 3 bases and J gave up 1 base, with 6 bases separating them. As DNA, the CDR3 is TGCGCCAGCAGTGACGAGAAGAACACTGAAGCTTTCTTT. It yields the protein CASSDEKNTEAFF.

The chain carries TRBV20-1 and TRBJ1-6, with D maybe TRBD1 (5 bases). The CDR3 sequence is 15 residues long. Germline V gives CDR1 DFQATT, CDR2 SNEGSKA (reference sequence). Trimming took off 2 bases at V and 10 bases at J, with 18 bases between the two ends. DNA for the CDR3: TGCAGTGCTAGACCCCCTCGGGGGGAGAGCTCACCCCTCCACTTT. It specifies CSARPPRGESSPLHF.

This clonotype is termed medium-sized (0.01 to 0.1%). V is TRBV27 and J is TRBJ2-6; no clear D. The V gene lost 4 bases and the J gene lost 3 bases, with 7 bases spanning the gap. Germline V lookup: CDR1 MNHEY, CDR2 SMNVEV (reference sequence). The CDR3 is made up of 14 amino acids. CDR3 nucleotide sequence: TGTGCCAGCAGTTCTGCCCTTGGGGCCAACGTCCTGACTTTC. As protein: CASSSALGANVLTF.

There are many counts of this clonotype. The chain uses TRBV20-1 and TRBJ1-2, with D uncertain. The germline gives CDR1 DFQATT, CDR2 SNEGSKA (reference sequence). The CDR3 is 15 residues long. V was shortened by 1 base and J by 7 bases, with 19 bases between the two germline ends. CDR3 nucleotide sequence: TGCAGTGCTAGAGTCCTGTCAGGACGAGTGAGTGGCTACACCTTC. Its protein product is CSARVLSGRVSGYTF.

In this sample, this clonotype turned up many times. For the CDR3, the DNA is TGTGCTAGTGGTCCGCTACAGGGAAGAACTGAAGCTTTCTTT. This codes for CASGPLQGRTEAFF. The chain employs TRBV12-5 and TRBJ1-1; a possible D gene is TRBD1 (6 bases). V was trimmed by 5 bases and J by 5 bases, leaving 15 bases between them. The CDR3 has 14 amino acids. The V gene's germline CDR1 is LGHNT and CDR2 FRNRAP.

The rearrangement links TRBV6-5 to TRBJ2-7; the match to TRBD1 covers 9 bases. Unmatched junction bases numbered 6, after V lost 6 bases and J lost 3 bases. The CDR3 totals 14 residues. Germline V CDR1 and CDR2: MNHEY, SVGAGI. CDR3: CASSPQGASYEQYF. The CDR3 DNA is TGTGCCAGCAGCCCACAGGGGGCAAGCTACGAGCAGTACTTC.

The table lists this clonotype with a few counts. This chain connects TRBV12-3 or TRBV12-4 to TRBJ1-2, with a possible D match to TRBD1 (5 bases). The germline V and J ends were trimmed by 3 bases and 5 bases, with 10 bases remaining between them. The CDR3 contains 13 residues. The CDR3 here is CASSFLQAYGYTF. The CDR3 nucleotides read TGTGCCAGCAGTTTCCTACAGGCGTATGGCTACACCTTC.

This clonotype was detected ten times or more. The chain has TRBV25-1 and TRBJ2-7; 7 nucleotides agree with TRBD1. From germline, CDR1 is MGHDK and CDR2 SYGVNS. This CDR3 has 16 residues. V was clipped by 4 bases and J by 3 bases; unmatched bases: 12. The CDR3 here is CASSGGRPGQIYEQYF. In DNA, the CDR3 is TGTGCCAGCAGTGGAGGACGACCGGGACAGATCTACGAGCAGTACTTC.

This clonotype is medium-sized by share. The chain employs TRBV20-1 and TRBJ1-1; no clear D. The V gene's germline CDR1 is DFQATT and CDR2 SNEGSKA (reference sequence). There are 15 residues in the CDR3. V was trimmed by 4 bases and J by 3 bases, leaving 18 bases between them. CDR3 residues: CSAIPSRGMDTEAFF. The CDR3 nucleotides are TGCAGTGCTATACCAAGTCGAGGGATGGACACTGAAGCTTTCTTT.

By proportion, this clonotype is medium-sized. This chain connects TRBV3-1 to TRBJ2-7; D is possibly TRBD2 (5 bases). The CDR3 spans 13 residues. CDR1 is LGHDT and CDR2 is YNNKEL in the germline V gene (reference sequence). V lost 3 bases, J lost 0 bases, and 6 bases lay in between. The CDR3 protein is CASSHTSSYEQYF. DNA for the CDR3: TGTGCCAGCAGCCATACTAGCTCCTACGAGCAGTACTTC.

A few counts support this clonotype. The CDR3 is CASSLLGLAGVTDTQYF. In DNA form, the CDR3 reads TGTGCCAGCAGTTTACTAGGACTAGCGGGGGTCACAGATACGCAGTATTTT. V is TRBV27 and J is TRBJ2-3; TRBD2 agrees at 13 bases. The ends lost 2 bases at V and 2 bases at J; junction bases unmatched: 4. CDR1 and CDR2 (germline): MNHEY, SMNVEV (reference sequence). The CDR3 has 17 residues.

The chain employs TRBV19 and TRBJ1-5; no clear D. The CDR3 extends over 14 amino acids. V lost 3 bases, J lost 6 bases, and 12 bases lay in between. The germline CDR1 and CDR2 sequences are LNHDA and SQIVND (reference sequence). CDR3 sequence reads: CASSIMLQGQPQHF. The CDR3 DNA sequence: TGTGCCAGTAGTATTATGTTACAAGGTCAGCCCCAGCATTTT.

The rearrangement links TRBV20-1 to TRBJ1-5, with no clear D. The V end lost 0 bases, the J end lost 7 bases, and 16 bases lay between the germline ends. The CDR3 contains 15 residues. Germline CDR1 reads DFQATT; CDR2 reads SNEGSKA (reference sequence). CDR3 sequence reads: CSARDDLGFRQPQHF. In DNA, the CDR3 is TGCAGTGCTAGAGATGACTTGGGATTCCGACAGCCCCAGCATTTT.

By sample fraction, this clonotype is medium-sized. V is TRBV27 and J is TRBJ1-6; maybe TRBD1 (5 bases). Germline-derived CDR1 and CDR2 are MNHEY and SMNVEV (reference sequence). The CDR3 spans 13 residues. Trimming removed 8 bases from V and 7 bases from J, with 12 bases in between. The CDR3, as DNA: TGTGCCAGCTCCCTCGGGGGGAATTCACCCCTCCACTTT. Translated: CASSLGGNSPLHF.

The CDR3 coding sequence is TGCAGCACAGATACGCAGTATTTT. It specifies CSTDTQYF. The V gene is TRBV29-1, the J gene TRBJ2-3; D gene ambiguous. Trimming shortened V by 8 bases and J by 3 bases, and 0 bases separated the two germline ends. CDR1 is SQVTM, CDR2 ANQGSEA, per germline. The CDR3 runs to 8 residues.

There are many counts of this clonotype. The chain recombines TRBV7-2 with TRBJ2-7; possibly TRBD1 for D (6 bases). V was trimmed by 5 bases and J by 5 bases, leaving 13 bases between them. There are 13 residues in the CDR3. Germline V gene data show CDR1 as SGHTA and CDR2 as FQGNSA. Here the CDR3 reads CASSPLWTDEQYF. CDR3 sequence (DNA): TGTGCCAGCAGCCCCCTTTGGACAGACGAGCAGTACTTC.

This sequence joins TRBV27 and TRBJ2-3, with D unclear. V shed 3 bases and J shed 5 bases, with 18 bases lying between them. Germline V CDR1 and CDR2: MNHEY, SMNVEV (reference sequence). CDR3 length: 16 amino acids. The CDR3 reads CASSLAASTLGDTQYF. As DNA, the CDR3 is TGTGCCAGCAGTTTGGCAGCGTCAACCTTGGGAGATACGCAGTATTTT.

The chain is built from TRBV10-3 and TRBJ2-7; TRBD1 matches 8 bases. CDR3 size: 13 residues. Trimming took 10 bases from V and 5 from J; bases not matched to a gene: 10. Germline V gives CDR1 ENHRY, CDR2 SYGVKD. In DNA form, the CDR3 reads TGTGCCACCGGTCAGGGGGCAGAGAACGAGCAGTACTTC. Encoded protein: CATGQGAENEQYF.

This clonotype showed up many times. CDR3 amino acids: CAWSESSGNEQFF. The CDR3 DNA sequence: TGTGCCTGGAGTGAATCTAGCGGAAATGAGCAGTTCTTC. The chain employs TRBV30 and TRBJ2-1; TRBD2 agrees at 7 bases. The CDR3 spans 13 residues. V shed 1 base, J shed 7 bases, and the junction held 4 bases outside the gene matches. Germline assignment: CDR1 GTSNPN and CDR2 SVGIG (reference sequence).

There are many counts of this clonotype. The gene calls are TRBV7-4 and TRBJ1-5; no firm D call. Germline V gene sequence: CDR1 SGHVT, CDR2 SQSDAQ. Trimming left V 5 bases short and J 10 bases short, with 0 bases between. The CDR3 has 8 amino acids. Here the CDR3 reads CASSPQHF. The CDR3 nucleotides are TGTGCCAGCAGCCCCCAGCATTTT.

This clonotype has more than one count but fewer than ten. This chain connects TRBV6-6 to TRBJ2-7; possibly TRBD1 or TRBD2 for D (5 bases each). V lost 5 bases and J lost 3, with 11 bases in between. CDR1 is MNHNY and CDR2 is SVGAGI in the germline V gene (reference sequence). CDR3 length: 13 amino acids. The CDR3 region is CASSHEGSYEQYF. CDR3 coding DNA: TGTGCCAGCAGTCACGAGGGGAGCTACGAGCAGTACTTC.

This clonotype turned up a few times. The CDR3 reads CASSLGLHDEQYF. In DNA, the CDR3 is TGTGCCAGCAGCTTGGGTCTCCACGACGAGCAGTACTTC. The chain has TRBV5-6 and TRBJ2-7; D is unclear. Germline CDR1 reads SGHDT; CDR2 reads YYEEEE. This CDR3 is built from 13 residues. V shed 0 bases and J shed 5 bases, with 9 bases lying between them.

Comments on this clonotype: A read error is possible here, since a much larger clone lies one base away. The chain couples TRBV20-1 to TRBJ2-7, with a possible D match to TRBD2 (6 bases). Germline CDR1 DFQATT, CDR2 SNEGSKA (reference sequence). Trimming cost V 3 bases and J 1 base, with 13 bases left between them. There are 14 residues in the CDR3. This chain's CDR3 is CSARGLLDSYEQYF. The CDR3 DNA sequence: TGCAGTGCTAGGGGACTCCTAGATTCCTACGAGCAGTACTTC.

This clonotype was picked up a small number of times. V gene TRBV12-3 or TRBV12-4 combines with J gene TRBJ1-1; D gene uncertain. The ends were cut back, 6 bases at V and 3 bases at J, with 8 bases in the middle. The CDR3 sequence is 12 residues long. The chain's CDR3 is CASSHQYTEAFF. CDR3 bases: TGTGCCAGCAGCCATCAATACACTGAAGCTTTCTTT.

The rearrangement uses TRBV7-9 and TRBJ2-7; tentative D call: TRBD1 (5 bases). The CDR3 is 16 amino acids. The V end was cut by 5 bases, the J end by 0 bases, with 17 bases between. Looked up from germline, CDR1 is SEHNR and CDR2 is FQNEAQ (reference sequence). For the CDR3, the DNA is TGTGCCAGCAGCCCCGGTGCAGGGTTTAGCTCCTACGAGCAGTACTTC. This codes for CASSPGAGFSSYEQYF.

The chain combines TRBV3-1 with TRBJ2-7, with 12 bases that match TRBD1. V was clipped by 4 bases and J by 5 bases; unmatched bases: 3. The length of the CDR3 is 14 residues. The germline CDR1 and CDR2 sequences are LGHDT and YNNKEL (reference sequence). In nucleotides, the CDR3 is TGTGCCAGCAGCCCGGGACAGGGGGCAAACGAGCAGTACTTC. This gives the protein CASSPGQGANEQYF.